The present T cell receptor beta chain was sequenced within a study of blood T cell repertoires in COVID-19. Details on this clone: At the DNA level, this CDR3 is encoded by other sequences in the same sample as well.

Germline V gives CDR1 KGHSH, CDR2 LQKENI. V lost 3 bases and J lost 4; bases outside the gene matches: 1. This CDR3 spans 14 amino acids. Profiling relied on immunoSEQ multiplex PCR, and the TCRdb table lists in-frame clones only, not all of them. The sample yields approximately 200,000 clones, roughly nine tenths seen once. The sequenced sample was PBMCs or T cells enriched from blood (not recorded which). The genes are TRBV18 and TRBJ1-5, with 9 bases aligning to TRBD1. The source is a woman aged 18-35 years in a cohort exposed to, infected with or recovered from COVID-19 (not recorded which). CDR3 sequence: CASSPGQGNQPQHF. The CDR3 DNA follows: TGTGCCAGCTCACCTGGACAGGGGAATCAGCCCCAGCATTTT.